The T cell receptor (beta chain) described here comes from a study of shared clonotypes between healthy human individuals. CD8 cells classed as naive were CD45RO-negative and positively selected for CCR7, excluding terminally differentiated effector memory CD45RA+ cells. Those who donated, Caucasian adults without exception, all lived in Nashville, Tennessee. Sequencing used immunoSEQ multiplex PCR; TCRdb keeps in-frame clones, though not all of them. This table holds about 750,000 clones, 80% to 95% found once. Study-wide points: It was only blood that was sampled, and tissue repertoires likely differ.

Comments on this clone: Its specificity is not known. A junction end diverges from the germline sequence, so it may reflect a read error.

This CDR3 spans 8 amino acids. Per the germline V gene, CDR1 is MGHRA and CDR2 is YSYEKL. Sequencing used naive CD8+ T cells sorted from blood. The chain is built from TRBV4-1 and TRBJ2-7; D gene uncertain. This sequence originates from a man aged 25 to 40 in good health. CDR3 DNA: TGCGCCAGCAGCCAAGAGTCCTTC. Protein product: CASSQESF.